Below, one TCR beta chain is given with its context. Different DNA sequences within this sample yield the same CDR3. V was trimmed by 4 bases and J by 0 bases, leaving 10 bases between them. Per the germline V gene, CDR1 is SGHRS and CDR2 is YFSETQ. The CDR3 contains 15 residues. The source of the sample is a study of OX40 agonist ivuxolimab in advanced cancers. Generated by immunoSEQ multiplex PCR, the TCRdb table keeps only in-frame clones and is missing some. The top ten clones hold 9.1% of a sample with approximately 32,000 clones, roughly nine tenths of them seen once. This material consisted of CD4+ or CD8+ T cells sorted from blood, taken in a trial of the OX40 agonist ivuxolimab. This receptor was taken from an adult with an advanced solid tumor such as melanoma, head and neck, liver or kidney cancer. The chain recombines TRBV5-1 with TRBJ1-4, with D possibly TRBD1 on 5 matching bases. Written as DNA, the CDR3 is TGCGCCAGCAGCCAAGGGACTGCAACTAATGAAAAACTGTTTTTT. Translating gives CASSQGTATNEKLFF.